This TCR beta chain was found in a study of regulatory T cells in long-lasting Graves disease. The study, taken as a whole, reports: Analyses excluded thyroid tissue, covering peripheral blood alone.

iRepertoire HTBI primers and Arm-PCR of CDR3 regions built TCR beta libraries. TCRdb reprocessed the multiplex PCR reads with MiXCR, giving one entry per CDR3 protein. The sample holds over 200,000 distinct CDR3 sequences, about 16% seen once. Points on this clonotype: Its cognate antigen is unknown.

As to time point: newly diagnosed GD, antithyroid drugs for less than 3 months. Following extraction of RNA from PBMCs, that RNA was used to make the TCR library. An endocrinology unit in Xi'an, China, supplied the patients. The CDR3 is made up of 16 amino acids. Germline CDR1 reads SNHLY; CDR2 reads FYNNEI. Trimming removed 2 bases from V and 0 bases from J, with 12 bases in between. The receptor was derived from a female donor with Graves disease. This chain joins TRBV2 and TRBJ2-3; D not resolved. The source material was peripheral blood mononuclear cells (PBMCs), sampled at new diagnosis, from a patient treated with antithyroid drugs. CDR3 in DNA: TGTGCCAGCAGTGAATTGCTAACAGCTAGCACAGATACGCAGTATTTT. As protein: CASSELLTASTDTQYF. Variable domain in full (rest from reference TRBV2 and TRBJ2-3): EPEVTQTPSHQVTQMGQEVILRCVPISNHLYFYWYRQILGQKVEFLVSFYNNEISEKSEIFDDQFSVERPDGSNFTLKIRSTKLEDSAMYFCASSELLTASTDTQYFGPGTRLTVL.